This entry lists 19 T cell receptor beta chains sequenced from one sample in a study of OX40 agonist ivuxolimab in advanced cancers. Some clones are missing from TCRdb's copy, which holds only in-frame ones; the method was immunoSEQ multiplex PCR. Seen here are approximately 89,000 clones, around 90% observed once, and the top ten hold about 0.33%. Material: CD4+ or CD8+ T cells sorted from blood, obtained in a trial of the OX40 agonist ivuxolimab. The receptors here all came from an adult with an advanced solid tumor such as melanoma, head and neck, liver or kidney cancer.

This chain links TRBV7-2 with TRBJ2-1; 9 bases match TRBD2. Per germline, CDR1 SGHTA and CDR2 FQGNSA. This CDR3 comprises 18 residues. Trimming removed 2 bases from V and 0 bases from J; junction bases left unmatched: 8. CDR3 nucleotide sequence: TGTGCCAGCAGCTTATCCGCGTCTAGCGGGGTCTCCTACAATGAGCAGTTCTTC. Translating gives CASSLSASSGVSYNEQFF.

The rearrangement uses TRBV12-5 and TRBJ1-1; a possible D gene is TRBD1 (6 bases). The length of the CDR3 is 14 residues. Between the trimmed V and J ends, which lost 6 bases and 4 bases, there was a span of 15 bases. The germline gives CDR1 LGHNT, CDR2 FRNRAP. CDR3 loop: CASGRTVRGTEAFF. CDR3 coding DNA: TGTGCTAGTGGACGGACAGTAAGGGGCACTGAAGCTTTCTTT.

This CDR3 is CAISESGGGPYNEQFF. The CDR3 DNA sequence: TGTGCCATCAGTGAGTCGGGTGGGGGCCCCTACAATGAGCAGTTCTTC. The rearrangement links TRBV10-3 to TRBJ2-1, with D tentatively TRBD1 (6 bases). V lost 0 bases to trimming and J lost 2 bases, with 11 bases between them. This CDR3 comprises 16 residues. Germline V lookup: CDR1 ENHRY, CDR2 SYGVKD.

The rearrangement uses TRBV5-1 and TRBJ2-5, with 10 bases matching TRBD1. Gene TRBJ2-7 matches the end of the DNA better, so the J call may be wrong. The CDR3 is made up of 16 amino acids. Germline-derived CDR1 and CDR2 are SGHRS and YFSETQ. The CDR3 loop is CASSLAWDRGTYEQYF. DNA for the CDR3: TGCGCCAGCAGCTTGGCTTGGGACAGGGGCACCTACGAGCAGTACTTC.

The gene calls are TRBV19 and TRBJ2-3, with TRBD1 identical over 7 bases. The CDR3 is 15 residues long. The V gene's germline CDR1 is LNHDA and CDR2 SQIVND (reference sequence). Trimming removed 3 bases from V and 0 bases from J; junction bases left unmatched: 3. For the CDR3, the DNA is TGTGCCAGTAGTATGGGACAGTCTAGCACAGATACGCAGTATTTT. Translated, it gives CASSMGQSSTDTQYF.

This clone was counted once. Here the CDR3 reads CASSIARGDYEQYF. CDR3 nucleotide sequence: TGTGCCAGTAGTATAGCAAGAGGGGACTACGAGCAGTACTTC. V usage is TRBV19 and J usage is TRBJ2-7; D possibly matches TRBD1 or TRBD2 (5 bases each). Trimming removed 1 base at V and 3 bases at J, with 10 bases between. Germline CDR1 is LNHDA and CDR2 is SQIVND (reference sequence). This CDR3 comprises 14 residues.

This clone has at least ten counts. V usage is TRBV6-5 and J usage is TRBJ1-2; D call uncertain. The germline V gene encodes CDR1 MNHEY and CDR2 SVGAGI. The CDR3 length is 15 residues. The V gene lost 5 bases and the J gene lost 0 bases, with 13 bases spanning the gap. The CDR3 spells CASSRMGGSNYGYTF. The CDR3 DNA is TGTGCCAGCAGTAGGATGGGAGGATCTAACTATGGCTACACCTTC.

In its sample, this clone was seen once. The chain employs TRBV5-1 and TRBJ1-6; tentative D call: TRBD1 (6 bases). Germline assignment: CDR1 SGHRS and CDR2 YFSETQ. V lost 4 bases and J 8 bases, leaving 16 bases between the germline ends. The CDR3 length is 15 residues. The CDR3 region is CASSNRQVMDSPLHF. CDR3 DNA sequence: TGCGCCAGCAGCAACAGACAGGTTATGGATTCACCCCTCCACTTT.

This chain links TRBV7-8 with TRBJ1-5, with 7 bases fitting TRBD1. The J segment lost 4 bases and the V segment lost 1 base, leaving 4 bases of the junction unmatched. The CDR3 loop spans 15 amino acids. The germline gives CDR1 SGHVS, CDR2 FQNEAQ. The DNA of the CDR3 is TGTGCCAGCAGCTTAGGACAGGGTACTAATCAGCCCCAGCATTTT. Its translation: CASSLGQGTNQPQHF.

The CDR3 DNA reads as TGTGCCAGCAGCTGGTCGGATAACGAGCAGTACTTC. Its protein is CASSWSDNEQYF. The chain carries TRBV7-9 and TRBJ2-5; D call uncertain. The J call could be wrong; TRBJ2-7 is a better fit for the DNA end. CDR3 length: 12 amino acids. CDR1 SEHNR and CDR2 FQNEAQ come from the germline V gene (reference sequence).

V usage is TRBV18 and J usage is TRBJ2-7, with D perhaps TRBD2 (5 bases). The germline CDR1 and CDR2 sequences are KGHSH and LQKENI. The CDR3 spans 16 residues. V shed 2 bases and J shed 0 bases, with 14 bases lying between them. The CDR3: CASSPGLTGSSYEQYF. CDR3 nucleotides: TGTGCCAGCTCACCAGGTTTAACGGGGAGCTCCTACGAGCAGTACTTC.

V and J are TRBV18 and TRBJ1-1; the match to TRBD1 covers 9 bases. The V segment lost 6 bases and the J segment 1 base; nucleotides outside the gene matches: 9. The CDR3 is made up of 16 amino acids. CDR1 and CDR2 from the germline V gene are KGHSH and LQKENI. CDR3 amino acids: CASSPTTGGTNTEAFF. For the CDR3, the DNA is TGTGCCAGCTCTCCTACGACAGGGGGAACGAACACTGAAGCTTTCTTT.

The chain is built from TRBV12-2 and TRBJ2-1; the table's D call, TRBD1, has no DNA check behind it. TRBV12-2 corresponds to a pseudogene. This CDR3 spans 14 amino acids. The CDR3 nucleotides are TGTGCAAGTCGCTTCGGACAGGGGGGCAATGAGCAGTTCTTC. Its protein is CASRFGQGGNEQFF.

The chain links TRBV5-1 to TRBJ2-7, with 8 bases that match TRBD1. This CDR3 is 15 amino acids long. V trimming: 3 bases; J trimming: 5 bases; junction bases outside the gene matches: 10. Germline V CDR1 and CDR2: SGHRS, YFSETQ. CDR3 amino acids: CASSSAGQGEDEQYF. CDR3 in DNA: TGCGCCAGCAGCTCTGCCGGACAGGGAGAGGACGAGCAGTACTTC.

The J gene is TRBJ2-2, the V gene TRBV28; D gene uncertain. The germline V and J ends were trimmed by 1 base and 5 bases, with 11 bases remaining between them. Looked up from germline, CDR1 is MDHEN and CDR2 is SYDVKM. The CDR3 has 15 amino acids. CDR3 in DNA: TGTGCCAGCAGTTTATTCCAAGGTCGTACCGGGGAGCTGTTTTTT. This sequence encodes CASSLFQGRTGELFF.

The gene calls are TRBV4-3 and TRBJ2-1; 7 bases line up with TRBD1. J gave up 4 bases and V 4 bases, and 10 bases lay outside the gene matches. CDR3 length equals 16 residues. Per germline, CDR1 LGHNA and CDR2 YSLEER. Here the CDR3 reads CASSLRGGQTYNEQFF. The DNA for the CDR3 is TGCGCCAGCAGCCTCCGTGGGGGACAGACATACAATGAGCAGTTCTTC.

The chain joins TRBV5-4 to TRBJ1-1, with D uncertain. The germline V gene encodes CDR1 SGHNT and CDR2 YYREEE (reference sequence). There are 14 residues in the CDR3. Trimming shortened V by 4 bases and J by 3 bases, and 13 bases separated the two germline ends. CDR3 sequence (DNA): TGTGCCAGCAGCCTCTACCTGCGGGACACTGAAGCTTTCTTT. Translation gives CASSLYLRDTEAFF.

The chain combines TRBV11-3 with TRBJ2-1; D remains unclear. The CDR3 has 12 residues. The V end was cut by 1 base, the J end by 8 bases, with 6 bases between. CDR1 is SGHNT and CDR2 is YENEEA in the germline V gene. The CDR3 nucleotides read TGTGCCAGCAGCTTAGGGGATCATGAGCAGTTCTTC. Amino acid sequence: CASSLGDHEQFF. The full variable domain, completed using reference TRBV11-3 and TRBJ2-1, is EAGVVQSPRYKIIEKKQPVAFWCNPISGHNTLYWYLQNLGQGPELLIRYENEEAVDDSQLPKDRFSAERLKGVDSTLKIQPAELGDSAVYLCASSLGDHEQFFGPGTRLTVL.

Only one count was recorded for this clone. Other DNA sequences in this sample translate to the same CDR3. V usage is TRBV20-1 and J usage is TRBJ2-7; TRBD2 aligns across 7 bases. V was clipped by 3 bases and J by 7 bases; unmatched bases: 3. CDR3 length: 11 residues. Germline values: CDR1 DFQATT, CDR2 SNEGSKA (reference sequence). CDR3 in amino acids: CSARGGGEQYF. The CDR3 nucleotides read TGCAGTGCTAGGGGCGGGGGTGAGCAGTACTTC.